What follows are 28 T cell receptor beta chains derived from one specimen sequenced in a study of T-cell memory formation after mild COVID-19. One entry per CDR3 protein results from TCRdb running MiXCR on the 5' RACE reads. The sample lists 80,000 to 95,000 distinct CDR3 sequences; roughly 23% were seen once. The sample comprised PBMCs or a T cell subset sorted from them (not recorded which). All receptors derive from a man aged 18 to 29 who had mild COVID-19 (a few samples of this study predate the infection). Cell type and time point are not known.

This clonotype was recorded a few times. The rearrangement links TRBV27 to TRBJ1-2; no clear D. The CDR3 runs to 13 residues. The V and J ends lost 0 bases and 11 bases respectively, with 13 bases between them. Germline lookup yields CDR1 MNHEY and CDR2 SMNVEV (reference sequence). The CDR3 DNA sequence: TGTGCCAGCAGTTTATCAGGTCCAGCCGGATACACCTTC. This encodes CASSLSGPAGYTF.

The genes are TRBV7-3 and TRBJ2-1, with D perhaps given as TRBD1 or TRBD2 (6 bases each). The germline gives CDR1 SGHTA, CDR2 FQGTGA. Trimming stripped 5 bases from V and 2 bases from J, with 16 bases between. The CDR3 totals 16 residues. The CDR3 sequence is CASSPRGLGAYNEQFF. The CDR3 DNA reads as TGTGCCAGCAGCCCCAGGGGACTCGGGGCCTACAATGAGCAGTTCTTC.

J is TRBJ1-2 and V is TRBV15, with 8 bases identical to TRBD1. There are 15 residues in the CDR3. CDR1 is LNHNV, CDR2 YYDKDF, per germline (reference sequence). V shed 5 bases, J shed 2 bases, and the junction held 7 bases outside the gene matches. The CDR3 sequence: CATSARTGNNYGYTF. CDR3 bases: TGTGCCACCAGCGCCCGGACAGGGAACAACTATGGCTACACCTTC.

For the CDR3, the DNA is TGTGCCAGCAGCTTGGGACAGGGAAATCAGCCCCAGCATTTT. This sequence encodes CASSLGQGNQPQHF. The chain recombines TRBV28 with TRBJ1-5, with 9 bases matching TRBD1. CDR3 length: 14 residues. J lost 4 bases, V lost 6 bases, and 4 bases had no gene match. Germline-derived CDR1 and CDR2 are MDHEN and SYDVKM.

This clonotype was detected many times. The chain uses TRBV10-3 and TRBJ2-7, with TRBD1 as a possible D gene (6 bases). The CDR3 sequence is 14 residues long. Germline CDR1 reads ENHRY; CDR2 reads SYGVKD. V was pared by 0 bases and J by 0 bases, with 6 bases between. The CDR3 protein is CAISESDSSYEQYF. The CDR3 nucleotides are TGTGCCATCAGTGAGTCGGACAGCTCCTACGAGCAGTACTTC.

The chain joins TRBV5-1 to TRBJ1-1, with D unresolved. The length of the CDR3 is 13 residues. Per germline, CDR1 SGHRS and CDR2 YFSETQ. Trimming took off 4 bases at V and 1 base at J, with 8 bases between the two ends. CDR3 in DNA: TGCGCCAGCAGCACCCGGGAGAACACTGAAGCTTTCTTT. Translating it yields CASSTRENTEAFF.

In this sample, this clonotype turned up a few times. V is TRBV4-3 and J is TRBJ2-7; 7 bases match TRBD2. The germline gives CDR1 LGHNA, CDR2 YSLEER. V lost 3 bases, J lost 4 bases, and 12 bases stayed unmatched. The length of the CDR3 is 16 residues. CDR3 residues: CASSQSNRAGVYEQYF. The CDR3 nucleotides read TGCGCCAGCAGCCAGTCGAATCGGGCGGGGGTGTACGAGCAGTACTTC.

Turning to this clonotype: At one of its ends the junction is not consistent with the germline gene, which may arise from a read error. This sequence joins TRBV7-7 and TRBJ2-1, with D hard to call. This CDR3 comprises 14 residues. The V gene's germline CDR1 is SSHAT and CDR2 FNYEAQ (reference sequence). The CDR3: CASSRGTGSDEQFF. CDR3 nucleotide sequence: TGTGCTAGCAGCCGCGGCACGGGTAGTGATGAGCAGTTCTTC.

This clonotype was detected many times. The chain has TRBV15 and TRBJ1-1; D possibly corresponds to TRBD1 (5 bases). CDR1 and CDR2 (germline): LNHNV, YYDKDF (reference sequence). The ends were cut back, 8 bases at V and 1 base at J, with 11 bases in the middle. This CDR3 has 13 residues. The CDR3 is CATQSTGNTEAFF. The CDR3 DNA is TGTGCCACCCAATCCACAGGGAACACTGAAGCTTTCTTT.

This clonotype turned up a few times. This rearrangement joins TRBV7-9 to TRBJ2-2; D gene ambiguous. CDR3 length: 12 amino acids. The germline V gene has CDR1 SEHNR and CDR2 FQNEAQ (reference sequence). Deletions cut 5 bases from V and 3 bases from J, with 4 bases between. CDR3 protein: CASSTYTGELFF. As DNA, the CDR3 is TGTGCCAGCAGCACCTACACCGGGGAGCTGTTTTTT.

This sequence joins TRBV25-1 and TRBJ2-1; 13 bases match TRBD2. Looked up from germline, CDR1 is MGHDK and CDR2 is SYGVNS. The CDR3 covers 15 residues. V was clipped by 5 bases and J by 4 bases; unmatched bases: 2. This CDR3 is CASSTSGGEYNEQFF. The CDR3 DNA reads as TGTGCCAGCAGTACTAGCGGGGGGGAATACAATGAGCAGTTCTTC.

The table lists this clonotype with many counts. The chain has TRBV27 and TRBJ2-3, with 9 bases that match TRBD1. The CDR3 spans 13 residues. V gave up 8 bases and J gave up 3 bases; unmatched junction bases: 3. The V gene's germline CDR1 is MNHEY and CDR2 SMNVEV (reference sequence). CDR3 region: CASLGQGTDTQYF. The DNA of the CDR3 is TGTGCCAGCTTGGGACAGGGAACAGATACGCAGTATTTT.

This clonotype was detected only a few times. The V and J genes are TRBV24-1 and TRBJ2-7; 10 bases are shared with TRBD1. Germline CDR1 is KGHDR and CDR2 is SFDVKD. The CDR3 contains 14 residues. The junction had 6 bases not matched to a gene; V was cut back by 8 bases and J by 3 bases. The CDR3 bases are TGTGCCACCATATCGAGGACAGGGGGCTACGAGCAGTACGTC. Residues: CATISRTGGYEQYV.

A few counts support this clonotype. V is TRBV25-1 and J is TRBJ2-2; perhaps TRBD1 as D (5 bases). Germline V gene data show CDR1 as MGHDK and CDR2 as SYGVNS. V was shortened by 1 base and J by 4 bases, with 13 bases between the two germline ends. The CDR3 contains 16 residues. CDR3 nucleotides: TGTGCCAGCAGTGAATGGGAACAGGAATTCACCGGGGAGCTGTTTTTT. Translation gives CASSEWEQEFTGELFF.

The V call is TRBV4-1, the J call TRBJ2-7; TRBD1 matches at 8 bases. Looked up from germline, CDR1 is MGHRA and CDR2 is YSYEKL. This CDR3 spans 17 amino acids. V was clipped by 0 bases and J by 2 bases; unmatched bases: 9. The CDR3 sequence is CASSQDPISTGAYEQYF. DNA of the CDR3: TGCGCCAGCAGCCAAGATCCAATATCGACAGGGGCCTACGAGCAGTACTTC.

The chain employs TRBV11-2 and TRBJ2-7; possible D gene TRBD1, 5 bases. CDR1 SGHAT and CDR2 FQNNGV come from the germline V gene. V was pared by 3 bases and J by 3 bases, with 9 bases between. This CDR3 contains 13 residues. The CDR3 loop is CASSLATDYEQYF. CDR3 nucleotides: TGTGCCAGCAGCTTGGCGACAGACTACGAGCAGTACTTC.

This clonotype was counted a few times. V and J are TRBV4-1 and TRBJ1-5; 10 nucleotides align to TRBD1. In germline, CDR1 is MGHRA, CDR2 YSYEKL. There are 14 residues in the CDR3. V was pared by 4 bases and J by 5 bases, with 2 bases of the junction left unmatched. The CDR3 spells CASSRGQGDQPQHF. DNA for the CDR3: TGCGCCAGCAGCCGAGGACAGGGGGATCAGCCCCAGCATTTT.

A remark on this clonotype: The junction departs from germline at one end; a sequencing error may be responsible. The chain joins TRBV7-3 to TRBJ2-5; D remains unclear. The CDR3 is 13 residues long. CDR1 SGHTA and CDR2 FQGTGA come from the germline V gene. DNA of the CDR3: TGTGCAAGCAGCTCCTCGGCCGCAGAGACCCAGTACTTC. This sequence encodes CASSSSAAETQYF.

The chain uses TRBV6-2 or TRBV6-3 and TRBJ2-3; D call uncertain. This CDR3 comprises 15 residues. Per germline, CDR1 MNHEY and CDR2 SVGEGT. With 2 bases removed from V and 5 bases from J, the gap between germline ends came to 14 bases. CDR3 loop: CASSYPLDLRDTQYF. The CDR3 DNA reads as TGTGCCAGCAGTTACCCCCTCGACTTAAGAGATACGCAGTATTTT.

The chain couples TRBV9 to TRBJ2-1, with 10 bases matching TRBD1. CDR1 and CDR2 from the germline V gene are SGDLS and YYNGEE. This CDR3 has 17 residues. V trimming: 3 bases; J trimming: 5 bases; junction bases outside the gene matches: 11. The CDR3 sequence is CASSGTTGQGYDNEQFF. The CDR3 DNA sequence: TGTGCCAGCAGCGGTACTACGGGACAGGGGTATGACAATGAGCAGTTCTTC.

There are a few counts of this clonotype. The chain uses TRBV12-3 or TRBV12-4 and TRBJ1-2; TRBD1 aligns across 7 bases. The CDR3 extends over 16 amino acids. J lost 8 bases, V lost 7 bases, and 19 bases had no gene match. CDR3 coding DNA: TGTGCCAGCACCAATCCCCTTGCGACAGGGACTAACGGCTACACCTTC. It encodes CASTNPLATGTNGYTF.

J is TRBJ2-2 and V is TRBV7-9; D is undetermined. CDR1 and CDR2 (germline): SEHNR, FQNEAQ (reference sequence). The V end was cut by 6 bases, the J end by 1 base, with 15 bases between. This CDR3 contains 16 residues. The CDR3 spells CASSPSENGNTGELFF. CDR3 in DNA: TGTGCCAGCAGTCCCTCTGAAAACGGGAACACCGGGGAGCTGTTTTTT.

The chain has TRBV12-3 or TRBV12-4 and TRBJ2-2; 11 bases are a match to TRBD1. CDR3 length: 15 amino acids. V shed 4 bases and J 7 bases; nucleotides not matched to a gene: 5. The CDR3 sequence: CASSYRDRGVGELFF. The CDR3, as DNA: TGTGCCAGCAGTTACCGGGACAGGGGGGTCGGGGAGCTGTTTTTT.

Judged by abundance, this clonotype is medium-sized (0.01 to 0.1%). The V and J genes are TRBV5-6 and TRBJ2-7, with D possibly being TRBD1 or TRBD2 (5 bases each). In germline, CDR1 is SGHDT, CDR2 YYEEEE. This CDR3 is built from 14 residues. V lost 4 bases to trimming and J lost 2 bases, with 13 bases between them. Written as DNA, the CDR3 is TGTGCCAGCAGCGTTGGGGACGGACCCTACGAGCAGTACTTC. Its translation is CASSVGDGPYEQYF.

V usage is TRBV6-2 or TRBV6-3 and J usage is TRBJ2-7, with D possibly being TRBD2 (5 bases). The CDR3 contains 13 residues. Germline-derived CDR1 and CDR2 are MNHEY and SVGEGT. Trimming stripped 11 bases from V and 2 bases from J, with 16 bases between. CDR3 region: CASTGSRPYEQYF. The CDR3 coding sequence is TGTGCCTCCACGGGATCGCGCCCCTACGAGCAGTACTTC.

This chain links TRBV6-5 with TRBJ1-6, with D hard to call. The CDR3 length is 14 residues. Trimming shortened V by 2 bases and J by 10 bases, and 12 bases separated the two germline ends. Germline CDR1 is MNHEY and CDR2 is SVGAGI. The CDR3 loop is CASSYQVEGSPLHF. In DNA form, the CDR3 reads TGTGCCAGCAGTTACCAGGTTGAGGGATCACCCCTCCACTTT.

V gene TRBV29-1 combines with J gene TRBJ2-5, with a weak D call TRBD2 (6 bases). This CDR3 has 14 amino acids. The germline gives CDR1 SQVTM, CDR2 ANQGSEA. The V end lost 0 bases, the J end lost 5 bases, and 13 bases lay between the germline ends. CDR3 in amino acids: CSVEDPEGSETQYF. CDR3 DNA sequence: TGCAGCGTTGAAGATCCGGAGGGATCCGAGACCCAGTACTTC.

This sequence joins TRBV6-5 and TRBJ1-4; 7 bases align to TRBD1. In germline, CDR1 is MNHEY, CDR2 SVGAGI. The CDR3 loop spans 13 amino acids. The J segment lost 4 bases and the V segment lost 6 bases, leaving 2 bases of the junction unmatched. The CDR3 region is CASRQGNNEKLFF. CDR3 nucleotides: TGTGCCAGCAGACAGGGGAATAATGAAAAACTGTTTTTT.